The 30 T cell receptor beta chains below all came from one sample that was sequenced in a study of graft-versus-host responses after intestinal transplantation. The table came from immunoSEQ multiplex PCR; TCRdb's copy has only in-frame clones and leaves some out. The sample lists about 59,000 clones, almost 95% occurring once. The antigens of these receptors remain unknown. The sequencing used unstimulated CD4+ T cells sorted from spleen or lymph node cells, collected before transplant. All receptors come from a human donor who was the organ donor for an intestinal transplant.

This chain links TRBV4-2 with TRBJ2-7; 9 positions match TRBD2. The CDR3 has 17 residues. V shed 1 base and J 2 bases; nucleotides not matched to a gene: 9. From germline, CDR1 is LGHNA and CDR2 YNFKEQ. CDR3 in amino acids: CASSQGPSGDRPYEQYF. CDR3 DNA sequence: TGTGCCAGCAGCCAAGGGCCTAGCGGGGATCGACCCTACGAGCAGTACTTC.

Comment on this clone: This specimen includes other DNA sequences encoding the same CDR3. This sequence joins TRBV19 and TRBJ1-2; TRBD1 is a possible D gene (6 bases). The CDR3 is made up of 15 amino acids. V lost 5 bases and J 2 bases, leaving 15 bases between the germline ends. Germline V lookup: CDR1 LNHDA, CDR2 SQIVND (reference sequence). CDR3 sequence (DNA): TGTGCCAGTAGTGTCAAACAGGGAACCAACTATGGCTACACCTTC. Encoded protein: CASSVKQGTNYGYTF.

J is TRBJ1-1 and V is TRBV2, with 11 bases lining up with TRBD1. The CDR3 is 18 residues long. In germline, CDR1 is SNHLY, CDR2 FYNNEI. The V and J ends lost 6 bases and 5 bases, in that order; junction bases with no gene match: 17. CDR3 sequence (DNA): TGTGCCAGCAGCCCTATACCGGGACAGGGGGTAAGTTGGACTGAAGCTTTCTTT. It codes for CASSPIPGQGVSWTEAFF.

The J gene is TRBJ2-1, the V gene TRBV10-2; TRBD2 matches at 12 bases. V dropped 2 bases and J dropped 7; count of bases not matched to a gene: 3. Germline CDR1 WSHSY, CDR2 SAAADI. CDR3 length: 15 residues. The CDR3 DNA follows: TGCGCCAGCAGTGAGGGACTAGCGGGAACAAATGAGCAGTTCTTC. This codes for CASSEGLAGTNEQFF.

The chain employs TRBV7-3 and TRBJ2-3; 8 nucleotides match TRBD2. CDR3 length: 15 residues. Germline loops: CDR1 SGHTA, CDR2 FQGTGA. The ends lost 2 bases at V and 4 bases at J; junction bases unmatched: 5. The CDR3 loop reads CASSLSGGAPDTQYF. The CDR3, as DNA: TGTGCCAGCAGCTTATCCGGGGGGGCCCCAGATACGCAGTATTTT.

This chain connects TRBV7-2 to TRBJ1-3, with D perhaps TRBD1 (6 bases). CDR1 is SGHTA and CDR2 is FQGNSA in the germline V gene. Trimming pared 2 bases from V and 0 bases from J, leaving 11 bases between. CDR3 length equals 16 residues. CDR3 loop: CASSLRTASSGNTIYF. Here the CDR3 DNA reads TGTGCCAGCAGCTTACGGACAGCGAGCTCTGGAAACACCATATATTTT.

The chain combines TRBV10-3 with TRBJ2-3, with D hard to call. Trimming took 7 bases from V and 1 from J, leaving 12 bases between them. CDR1 is ENHRY, CDR2 SYGVKD, per germline. This CDR3 has 14 amino acids. This chain's CDR3 is CAIKALLRTDTQYF. DNA of the CDR3: TGTGCCATCAAAGCACTCCTACGCACAGATACGCAGTATTTT.

The rearrangement uses TRBV6-5 and TRBJ1-3; possible D gene TRBD1, 5 bases. V lost 6 bases and J 4 bases, leaving 10 bases between the germline ends. This CDR3 is 13 amino acids long. Germline lookup yields CDR1 MNHEY and CDR2 SVGAGI. CDR3 nucleotide sequence: TGTGCCAGCAGGGGGGGGTTGGGAAACACCATATATTTT. This gives the protein CASRGGLGNTIYF.

The chain carries TRBV2 and TRBJ2-1; 7 bases fit TRBD2. The CDR3 runs to 15 residues. Germline trimming cut 8 bases from V and 0 bases from J; bases unmatched to any gene: 7. CDR1 and CDR2 (germline): SNHLY, FYNNEI. CDR3 nucleotide sequence: TGTGCCAGCCTTACGGGGGGTCCCTCCTACAATGAGCAGTTCTTC. Translation gives CASLTGGPSYNEQFF.

This clone appeared once. V gene TRBV15 combines with J gene TRBJ1-5; 7 bases line up with TRBD1. In germline, CDR1 is LNHNV, CDR2 YYDKDF (reference sequence). This CDR3 is 14 amino acids long. The J segment lost 7 bases and the V segment lost 0 bases, leaving 3 bases of the junction unmatched. CDR3: CATSRDVGGQPQHF. In nucleotides, the CDR3 is TGTGCCACCAGCAGAGATGTAGGGGGCCAGCCCCAGCATTTT.

Comment on this clone: Other DNA sequences in this specimen translate into the identical CDR3. The J gene is TRBJ2-5, the V gene TRBV11-2; 9 positions agree with TRBD1. The V segment lost 1 base and the J segment 0 bases; nucleotides outside the gene matches: 0. Germline V gives CDR1 SGHAT, CDR2 FQNNGV. The CDR3 runs to 15 residues. DNA of the CDR3: TGTGCCAGCAGCTTAGGGGACAGGGACCAAGAGACCCAGTACTTC. It codes for CASSLGDRDQETQYF.

This sequence joins TRBV12-5 and TRBJ2-1; 9 positions agree with TRBD1. This CDR3 contains 14 residues. From germline, CDR1 is LGHNT and CDR2 FRNRAP. V gave up 6 bases and J gave up 8 bases; unmatched junction bases: 8. Written as DNA, the CDR3 is TGTGCTAGTGGGAGGGACAGGGCTAAGTATGAGCAGTTCTTC. Its translation is CASGRDRAKYEQFF.

The V and J genes are TRBV7-6 and TRBJ1-5; D not certain. This CDR3 comprises 14 residues. Deletions cut 2 bases from V and 4 bases from J, with 9 bases between. CDR1 and CDR2 (germline): SGHVS, FNYEAQ. The CDR3 spells CASSLYEDNQPQHF. DNA for the CDR3: TGTGCCAGCAGCTTATACGAGGATAATCAGCCCCAGCATTTT.

The chain joins TRBV18 to TRBJ2-7, with no clear D. The germline V and J ends were trimmed by 1 base and 6 bases, with 10 bases remaining between them. Germline values: CDR1 KGHSH, CDR2 LQKENI. CDR3 length: 13 amino acids. CDR3 DNA sequence: TGTGCCAGCTCACCACGGTCCTCAGGCGAGCAGTACTTC. It encodes CASSPRSSGEQYF.

The V gene is TRBV7-9, the J gene TRBJ2-3; TRBD1 matches 7 bases. Germline V lookup: CDR1 SEHNR, CDR2 FQNEAQ (reference sequence). The CDR3 is made up of 18 amino acids. With 5 bases clipped from V and 0 bases from J, the junction kept 14 bases outside the gene matches. Here the CDR3 DNA reads TGTGCCAGCAGCCACGAAGAACACCGGGACAGAAGCACAGATACGCAGTATTTT. Translation gives CASSHEEHRDRSTDTQYF. The full variable domain, rest sourced from reference TRBV7-9 and TRBJ2-3, is DTGVSQNPRHKITKRGQNVTFRCDPISEHNRLYWYRQTLGQGPEFLTYFQNEAQLEKSRLLSDRFSAERPKGSFSTLEIQRTEQGDSAMYLCASSHEEHRDRSTDTQYFGPGTRLTVL.

The chain recombines TRBV5-4 with TRBJ2-3, with TRBD2 matching over 10 bases. The CDR3 is 16 residues long. In germline, CDR1 is SGHNT, CDR2 YYREEE (reference sequence). V shed 7 bases, J shed 0 bases, and the junction held 8 bases outside the gene matches. The CDR3 loop is CASAKERGGSTDTQYF. In DNA, the CDR3 is TGTGCCAGCGCGAAAGAGCGGGGGGGTAGCACAGATACGCAGTATTTT.

The CDR3 loop is CAWSPKGNTIYF. The CDR3 DNA reads as TGTGCCTGGAGCCCAAAGGGGAACACCATATATTTT. The chain uses TRBV30 and TRBJ1-3; D is perhaps TRBD1 (5 bases). The CDR3 length is 12 residues. Germline V gene data show CDR1 as GTSNPN and CDR2 as SVGIG (reference sequence). V gave up 3 bases and J gave up 7 bases, with 10 bases separating them.

The rearrangement joins TRBV18 to TRBJ1-6; 9 positions agree with TRBD1. V gave up 2 bases and J gave up 9 bases; unmatched junction bases: 5. The CDR3 runs 15 residues. Per germline, CDR1 KGHSH and CDR2 LQKENI. CDR3 DNA sequence: TGTGCCAGCTCACCAGAGACAGGGGGGGGTTCACCCCTCCACTTT. Translated: CASSPETGGGSPLHF. Full variable domain (remainder filled in from reference TRBV18 and TRBJ1-6): NAGVMQNPRHLVRRRGQEARLRCSPMKGHSHVYWYRQLPEEGLKFMVYLQKENIIDESGMPKERFSAEFPKEGPSILRIQQVVRGDSAAYFCASSPETGGGSPLHFGNGTRLTVT.

V is TRBV5-5 and J is TRBJ1-2; TRBD1 might be the D (5 bases). Trimming removed 1 base at V and 8 bases at J, with 18 bases between. CDR3 length: 15 amino acids. Germline V gives CDR1 SGHKS, CDR2 YYEKEE (reference sequence). The CDR3: CASSLSNNPGTGYTF. The CDR3 coding sequence is TGTGCCAGCAGCTTGTCGAATAACCCAGGGACGGGCTACACCTTC. Full variable domain (rest looked up from reference TRBV5-5 and TRBJ1-2): DAGVTQSPTHLIKTRGQQVTLRCSPISGHKSVSWYQQVLGQGPQFIFQYYEKEERGRGNFPDRFSARQFPNYSSELNVNALLLGDSALYLCASSLSNNPGTGYTFGSGTRLTVV.

The chain is built from TRBV4-2 and TRBJ2-7; D remains ambiguous. Per germline, CDR1 LGHNA and CDR2 YNFKEQ. The CDR3 loop spans 13 amino acids. Trimming pared 0 bases from V and 2 bases from J, leaving 5 bases between. The DNA of the CDR3 is TGTGCCAGCAGCCAAGAAATACCCTACGAGCAGTACTTC. It specifies CASSQEIPYEQYF.

This chain connects TRBV6-5 to TRBJ1-4, with 8 bases that match TRBD1. Trimming cost V 7 bases and J 0 bases; bases outside gene matches: 4. This CDR3 is built from 15 residues. CDR1 and CDR2 from the germline V gene are MNHEY and SVGAGI. This CDR3 is CASKPGQATNEKLFF. The CDR3 coding sequence is TGTGCCAGCAAACCGGGACAGGCAACTAATGAAAAACTGTTTTTT.

The count of this clone is one. The rearrangement joins TRBV4-3 to TRBJ2-3, with D unresolved. Germline CDR1 reads LGHNA; CDR2 reads YSLEER. V lost 3 bases and J lost 2, with 6 bases in between. This CDR3 comprises 13 residues. The CDR3 here is CASSQAYTDTQYF. The CDR3 DNA reads TGCGCCAGCAGCCAGGCTTACACAGATACGCAGTATTTT.

This clone was observed a handful of times. The chain combines TRBV6-1 with TRBJ1-6; no firm D call. V was cut by 6 bases and J by 6 bases, with 6 bases left in between. The CDR3 spans 12 residues. Germline CDR1 MNHNS, CDR2 SASEGT. The CDR3 sequence: CASRPFNSPLHF. In nucleotides, the CDR3 is TGTGCCAGCAGACCCTTTAATTCACCCCTCCACTTT.

The chain uses TRBV19 and TRBJ2-4, with a possible D match to TRBD1 (5 bases). V was pared by 5 bases and J by 11 bases, with 19 bases between. CDR3 length: 14 amino acids. From germline, CDR1 is LNHDA and CDR2 SQIVND (reference sequence). CDR3 residues: CASSLNKGPRLQYF. CDR3 DNA: TGTGCCAGTAGTCTCAACAAGGGGCCCCGTCTTCAGTACTTC.

The rearrangement joins TRBV13 to TRBJ1-3; TRBD1 might be the D (6 bases). The CDR3 spans 14 residues. Trimming removed 6 bases at V and 4 bases at J, with 13 bases between. Germline V gene data show CDR1 as PRHDT and CDR2 as FYEKMQ (reference sequence). CDR3 in amino acids: CASREGGFGNTIYF. CDR3 in DNA: TGTGCCAGCAGGGAGGGGGGTTTCGGAAACACCATATATTTT.

This clone was detected only once. The V call is TRBV10-3, the J call TRBJ2-2; D is unresolved. V lost 0 bases and J lost 5, with 4 bases in between. The CDR3 spans 13 residues. The germline V gene has CDR1 ENHRY and CDR2 SYGVKD. The CDR3 region is CAISESSTGELFF. The CDR3 bases are TGTGCCATCAGTGAGTCGTCTACCGGGGAGCTGTTTTTT.

The chain couples TRBV10-3 to TRBJ1-1; D perhaps matches TRBD1 (5 bases). Trimming took 10 bases from V and 9 from J, leaving 18 bases between them. Germline CDR1 is ENHRY and CDR2 is SYGVKD. The CDR3 extends over 12 amino acids. CDR3 sequence: CATSDSGRKAFF. The CDR3, as DNA: TGTGCCACATCAGACTCGGGACGGAAAGCTTTCTTT.

DNA for the CDR3: TGTGGTTCAAAGTCGGTCATGAACACTGAAGCTTTCTTT. This codes for CGSKSVMNTEAFF. The chain uses TRBV28 and TRBJ1-1, with D unclear. This CDR3 comprises 13 residues. CDR1 and CDR2 from the germline V gene are MDHEN and SYDVKM.

A single count supports this clone. The chain has TRBV18 and TRBJ2-7; D possibly corresponds to TRBD1 (5 bases). The CDR3 is 15 amino acids. Germline V gene sequence: CDR1 KGHSH, CDR2 LQKENI. Between the trimmed V and J ends, which lost 0 bases and 3 bases, there was a span of 12 bases. The CDR3 here is CASSPPSQGSYEQYF. The DNA of the CDR3 is TGTGCCAGCTCACCACCGTCCCAGGGAAGCTACGAGCAGTACTTC.

The chain employs TRBV6-5 and TRBJ1-2, with TRBD1 matching 9 bases. The CDR3 has 13 amino acids. The junction had 6 bases not matched to a gene; V was cut back by 6 bases and J by 7 bases. Germline V gives CDR1 MNHEY, CDR2 SVGAGI. For the CDR3, the DNA is TGTGCCAGCAGACCCTTGGACAGGGGTGGCTACACCTTC. This translates into CASRPLDRGGYTF.